A single sample is the source of the 31 T cell receptor beta chains below, sequenced in a study of cytomegalovirus exposure and HLA in healthy donors. The PCR contained 60 Vbeta and 13 Jbeta primers. Measured with immunoSEQ multiplex PCR; TCRdb has only the in-frame clones, and not every one. The sample records about 150,000 clones, roughly 64% being singletons. Sequenced input: PBMCs. The origin of the receptors is a woman aged 25 to 39 in good health and CMV-seropositive.

The rearrangement uses TRBV5-1 and TRBJ2-5; 7 bases are a match to TRBD1. Unmatched junction bases numbered 4, after V lost 0 bases and J lost 5 bases. Germline CDR1 and CDR2: SGHRS and YFSETQ. The CDR3 totals 14 residues. The CDR3 here is CASSLDRGDETQYF. The CDR3 coding sequence is TGCGCCAGCAGCTTGGACAGGGGCGACGAGACCCAGTACTTC.

The chain links TRBV5-4 to TRBJ2-1; TRBD1 matches 7 bases. V lost 5 bases to trimming and J lost 4 bases; unmatched junction nucleotides: 9. Germline CDR1 and CDR2: SGHNT and YYREEE (reference sequence). CDR3 length: 15 amino acids. The CDR3: CASRPAPGQYNEQFF. The CDR3 DNA follows: TGTGCCAGCAGACCGGCACCGGGACAGTACAATGAGCAGTTCTTC.

This clone was found once. The chain is built from TRBV28 and TRBJ2-7, with 9 bases identical to TRBD2. Germline values: CDR1 MDHEN, CDR2 SYDVKM. V shed 1 base and J 1 base; nucleotides not matched to a gene: 11. The CDR3 runs 18 residues. The CDR3 nucleotides read TGTGCCAGCAGTTTATCCTTCGGATGGACTAGCGAATCCTACGAGCAGTACTTC. Protein sequence: CASSLSFGWTSESYEQYF.

The rearrangement joins TRBV5-1 to TRBJ2-3; TRBD2 might be the D (7 bases). Germline values: CDR1 SGHRS, CDR2 YFSETQ. V lost 3 bases and J lost 2, with 13 bases in between. The CDR3 spans 15 residues. The CDR3 is CASSSLAGATDTQYF. The CDR3 region has the DNA TGCGCCAGCAGCTCCTTGGCGGGGGCCACAGATACGCAGTATTTT.

J is TRBJ1-3 and V is TRBV9; no clear D gene. The CDR3 length is 20 residues. Between the trimmed V and J ends, which lost 4 bases and 0 bases, there was a span of 26 bases. Germline V gene data show CDR1 as SGDLS and CDR2 as YYNGEE. The CDR3 coding sequence is TGTGCCAGCAGCCATTCTATCAGAGGGAACGGACTCCTCTCTGGAAACACCATATATTTT. Its translation: CASSHSIRGNGLLSGNTIYF.

The chain recombines TRBV2 with TRBJ1-4; 9 positions match TRBD1. The CDR3 is 15 residues long. Trimming cost V 7 bases and J 8 bases; bases outside gene matches: 11. Germline V gene sequence: CDR1 SNHLY, CDR2 FYNNEI. For the CDR3, the DNA is TGTGCCAGCAAAGGGTATGGGACAGGGAGGGAAAAACTGTTTTTT. Encoded protein: CASKGYGTGREKLFF.

The gene calls are TRBV27 and TRBJ1-6; tentative D call: TRBD1 (5 bases). Trimming pared 7 bases from V and 8 bases from J, leaving 18 bases between. CDR1 is MNHEY, CDR2 SMNVEV, per germline (reference sequence). CDR3 length equals 15 residues. The CDR3 DNA reads as TGTGCCAGCACCTTTGGGGGGACGCCACATTCACCCCTCCACTTT. Protein product: CASTFGGTPHSPLHF.

The V gene is TRBV5-6, the J gene TRBJ1-5, with D unresolved. The CDR3 is 16 residues long. From germline, CDR1 is SGHDT and CDR2 YYEEEE. The V gene lost 2 bases and the J gene lost 3 bases, with 15 bases spanning the gap. This chain's CDR3 is CASSFWHSPHNQPQHF. In DNA form, the CDR3 reads TGTGCCAGCAGCTTCTGGCACAGTCCCCACAATCAGCCCCAGCATTTT.

This chain uses TRBV2 with TRBJ2-1, with D maybe TRBD1 (6 bases). V was pared by 5 bases and J by 9 bases, with 17 bases between. This CDR3 has 14 amino acids. Germline CDR1 and CDR2: SNHLY and FYNNEI. The CDR3 DNA follows: TGTGCCAGCAGTCGCAGGGGAGATCGTACTGAGCAGTTCTTC. Translating gives CASSRRGDRTEQFF.

The gene calls are TRBV5-4 and TRBJ2-1, with unresolved D. CDR1 is SGHNT and CDR2 is YYREEE in the germline V gene (reference sequence). Trimming cost V 0 bases and J 0 bases, with 7 bases left between them. The CDR3 runs 15 residues. CDR3 residues: CASSLEPSSYNEQFF. The CDR3 nucleotides read TGTGCCAGCAGCTTGGAACCTAGCTCCTACAATGAGCAGTTCTTC.

The gene calls are TRBV7-3 and TRBJ2-7; 7 bases match TRBD2. Germline V gene data show CDR1 as SGHTA and CDR2 as FQGTGA. Trimming took 2 bases from V and 1 from J; bases not matched to a gene: 5. This CDR3 is 15 amino acids long. The CDR3 DNA is TGTGCCAGCAGCTTATGGGGGGGACCATCCTACGAGCAGTACTTC. This encodes CASSLWGGPSYEQYF.

The CDR3 spells CSVDGQGEDTQYF. CDR3 nucleotide sequence: TGCAGCGTTGACGGACAGGGGGAGGATACGCAGTATTTT. The V gene is TRBV29-1, the J gene TRBJ2-3, with 10 bases matching TRBD1. Per the germline V gene, CDR1 is SQVTM and CDR2 is ANQGSEA. The CDR3 runs 13 residues. V trimming: 3 bases; J trimming: 6 bases; junction bases outside the gene matches: 3.

The rearrangement links TRBV10-3 to TRBJ2-2; unclear D gene. Germline CDR1 reads ENHRY; CDR2 reads SYGVKD. The CDR3 spans 12 residues. Trimming shortened V by 2 bases and J by 8 bases, and 6 bases separated the two germline ends. CDR3 protein: CAISEALGELFF. The CDR3 nucleotides are TGTGCCATCAGTGAGGCGTTGGGGGAGCTGTTTTTT.

The chain carries TRBV11-2 and TRBJ2-7, with 9 bases matching TRBD1. Germline CDR1 SGHAT, CDR2 FQNNGV. This CDR3 region has 15 residues. Trimming at V came to 3 bases and at J to 2 bases, leaving 5 bases not matched to a gene. CDR3 coding DNA: TGTGCCAGCAGCTTCGGACAGGGGTTTACCTACGAGCAGTACTTC. Amino acid sequence: CASSFGQGFTYEQYF.

This clone has a single count. The chain's CDR3 is CASSFAREVNEQYF. The CDR3 bases are TGTGCCAGCAGCTTCGCGCGGGAGGTTAACGAGCAGTACTTC. The chain has TRBV13 and TRBJ2-5, with 8 bases aligning to TRBD2. Judging by the DNA end, TRBJ2-7 fits better; the J call may be wrong. Germline CDR1 and CDR2: PRHDT and FYEKMQ (reference sequence). CDR3 size: 14 residues.

The table lists this clone with a few counts. This chain uses TRBV5-7 with TRBJ2-2; 8 bases map to TRBD1. TRBV5-7 is filed as an ORF, its function uncertain. The CDR3 totals 17 residues. The junction had 10 bases not matched to a gene; V was cut back by 1 base and J by 5 bases. The CDR3 loop is CASSLRGQGASTGELFF. DNA for the CDR3: TGTGCCAGCAGCTTGCGCGGGCAGGGGGCGTCGACCGGGGAGCTGTTTTTT.

The CDR3 bases are TGTGCCAGTAGTGCGACTGACGCCTCTGGAAACACCATATATTTT. Amino acids: CASSATDASGNTIYF. The chain carries TRBV19 and TRBJ1-3, with D uncertain. The CDR3 spans 15 residues. V lost 5 bases, J lost 0 bases, and 11 bases lay in between. Per germline, CDR1 LNHDA and CDR2 SQIVND (reference sequence).

The gene calls are TRBV13 and TRBJ2-7; TRBD1 matches 10 bases. The V and J ends lost 5 bases and 2 bases, in that order; junction bases with no gene match: 3. Per the germline V gene, CDR1 is PRHDT and CDR2 is FYEKMQ (reference sequence). The length of the CDR3 is 14 residues. CDR3 loop: CASSRDRGPYEQYF. The DNA of the CDR3 is TGTGCCAGCAGCCGGGACAGGGGTCCCTACGAGCAGTACTTC.

The gene calls are TRBV28 and TRBJ2-3; unclear D gene. V lost 5 bases and J lost 4, with 13 bases in between. Germline-derived CDR1 and CDR2 are MDHEN and SYDVKM. There are 14 residues in the CDR3. The CDR3 DNA is TGTGCCAGCAGTCTCATCGAGCAATCAGATACGCAGTATTTT. This sequence encodes CASSLIEQSDTQYF.

The V call is TRBV2, the J call TRBJ2-5, with D maybe TRBD2 (5 bases). Trimming stripped 11 bases from V and 6 bases from J, with 13 bases between. The CDR3 has 11 residues. Germline CDR1 and CDR2: SNHLY and FYNNEI. The CDR3: CAGGFMKTQYF. The DNA of the CDR3 is TGTGCCGGAGGATTTATGAAGACCCAGTACTTC.

This clone was observed a handful of times. The chain carries TRBV28 and TRBJ2-4, with 9 bases identical to TRBD1. The V gene end was trimmed by 5 bases and the J gene end by 0 bases; junction bases not matched to a gene: 8. The CDR3 covers 17 residues. Germline V CDR1 and CDR2: MDHEN, SYDVKM. The CDR3 protein is CASSPRQGVLAKNIQYF. The CDR3 region has the DNA TGTGCCAGCAGTCCTAGACAGGGGGTGCTAGCCAAAAACATTCAGTACTTC.

V usage is TRBV7-6 and J usage is TRBJ2-3; 8 bases fit TRBD1. The germline gives CDR1 SGHVS, CDR2 FNYEAQ. The CDR3 extends over 13 amino acids. J lost 6 bases, V lost 5 bases, and 4 bases had no gene match. Written as DNA, the CDR3 is TGTGCCAGCAGCCTACAGGGGGAGGATACGCAGTATTTT. The encoded protein is CASSLQGEDTQYF.

This clone was recorded once. The rearrangement uses TRBV5-4 and TRBJ2-1; 7 bases line up with TRBD2. CDR3 length: 15 residues. Germline CDR1 is SGHNT and CDR2 is YYREEE (reference sequence). V trimming: 0 bases; J trimming: 5 bases; junction bases outside the gene matches: 5. The CDR3 DNA reads as TGTGCCAGCAGCTTGGGGAGCGGGAACCACAATGAGCAGTTCTTC. It yields the protein CASSLGSGNHNEQFF.

The rearrangement links TRBV6-4 to TRBJ2-3, with D hard to call. V was trimmed by 2 bases and J by 0 bases, leaving 6 bases between them. The CDR3 loop spans 14 amino acids. CDR1 is MRHNA and CDR2 is SNTAGT in the germline V gene. The chain's CDR3 is CASSDNPSTDTQYF. The CDR3 bases are TGTGCCAGCAGTGACAATCCTAGCACAGATACGCAGTATTTT.

The chain joins TRBV18 to TRBJ2-7, with D possibly matching TRBD1 (5 bases). The CDR3 contains 14 residues. CDR1 is KGHSH and CDR2 is LQKENI in the germline V gene. V was cut by 2 bases and J by 5 bases, with 13 bases left in between. Here the CDR3 reads CASSPRQGVHEQYF. DNA for the CDR3: TGTGCCAGCTCACCAAGGCAGGGCGTGCACGAGCAGTACTTC. The full variable domain, in which reference TRBV18 and TRBJ2-7 provide the parts outside the CDR3, is NAGVMQNPRHLVRRRGQEARLRCSPMKGHSHVYWYRQLPEEGLKFMVYLQKENIIDESGMPKERFSAEFPKEGPSILRIQQVVRGDSAAYFCASSPRQGVHEQYFGPGTRLTVT.

This clone was seen more than once but under ten times. The chain couples TRBV7-9 to TRBJ1-2, with D tentatively TRBD1 (5 bases). The germline V and J ends were trimmed by 5 bases and 4 bases, with 11 bases remaining between them. Germline lookup yields CDR1 SEHNR and CDR2 FQNEAQ (reference sequence). The CDR3 extends over 13 amino acids. The CDR3 here is CASSPSGPYGYTF. For the CDR3, the DNA is TGTGCCAGCAGCCCATCAGGGCCCTATGGCTACACCTTC.

V and J are TRBV7-9 and TRBJ1-1; D is ambiguous. Germline-derived CDR1 and CDR2 are SEHNR and FQNEAQ (reference sequence). The CDR3 totals 12 residues. The germline V and J ends were trimmed by 5 bases and 4 bases, with 8 bases remaining between them. The CDR3 DNA is TGTGCCAGCAGCCTGAGTGGCACTGAAGCTTTCTTT. Encoded protein: CASSLSGTEAFF.

V is TRBV6-1 and J is TRBJ2-5; D is possibly TRBD2 (6 bases). CDR1 and CDR2 (germline): MNHNS, SASEGT. This CDR3 contains 16 residues. V was cut by 4 bases and J by 0 bases, with 15 bases left in between. CDR3 sequence reads: CASSGEEGTYQETQYF. Written as DNA, the CDR3 is TGTGCCAGCAGTGGCGAGGAGGGGACGTACCAAGAGACCCAGTACTTC.

This chain links TRBV28 with TRBJ2-7, with TRBD1 identical over 8 bases. Looked up from germline, CDR1 is MDHEN and CDR2 is SYDVKM. The V and J ends lost 6 bases and 4 bases, in that order; junction bases with no gene match: 11. This CDR3 has 15 residues. CDR3 sequence: CASRYTGGVMYEQYF. CDR3 sequence (DNA): TGTGCCAGCAGGTACACAGGGGGTGTCATGTACGAGCAGTACTTC.

There are a few counts of this clone. One end of the junction is discordant with germline, which a read error may explain. The chain has TRBV7-7 and TRBJ2-1; 8 bases fit TRBD1. The CDR3 contains 13 residues. The germline CDR1 and CDR2 sequences are SSHAT and FNYEAQ (reference sequence). Written as DNA, the CDR3 is TGTGCTAGCAGCTCCTCAGGGGGCTTTGAGCAGTTCTTC. Protein: CASSSSGGFEQFF.

V usage is TRBV5-4 and J usage is TRBJ2-7; 7 nucleotides match TRBD2. This CDR3 is 15 amino acids long. The V segment lost 0 bases and the J segment 5 bases; nucleotides outside the gene matches: 8. Looked up from germline, CDR1 is SGHNT and CDR2 is YYREEE (reference sequence). The CDR3 reads CASSLDSGTHNEQYF. Here the CDR3 DNA reads TGTGCCAGCAGCTTGGACAGCGGGACTCACAACGAGCAGTACTTC.